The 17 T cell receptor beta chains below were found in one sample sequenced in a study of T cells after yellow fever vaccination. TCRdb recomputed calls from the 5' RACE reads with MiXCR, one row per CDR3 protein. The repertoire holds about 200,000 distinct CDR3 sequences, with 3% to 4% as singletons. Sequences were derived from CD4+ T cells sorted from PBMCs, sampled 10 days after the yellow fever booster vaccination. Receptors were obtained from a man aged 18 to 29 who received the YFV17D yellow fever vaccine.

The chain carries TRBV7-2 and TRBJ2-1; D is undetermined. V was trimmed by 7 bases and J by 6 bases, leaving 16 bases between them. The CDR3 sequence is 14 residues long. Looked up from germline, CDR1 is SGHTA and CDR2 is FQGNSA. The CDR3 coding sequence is TGTGCCAGCACCATTTATCTTTCAGCCAATGAGCAGTTCTTC. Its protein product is CASTIYLSANEQFF.

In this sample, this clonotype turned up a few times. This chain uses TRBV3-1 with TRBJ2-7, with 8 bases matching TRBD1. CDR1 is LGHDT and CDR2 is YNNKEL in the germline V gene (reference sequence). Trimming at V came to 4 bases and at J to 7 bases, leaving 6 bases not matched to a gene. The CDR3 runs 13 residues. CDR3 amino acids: CASSRTGSGEQYV. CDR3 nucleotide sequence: TGTGCCAGCAGCCGGACAGGGTCGGGGGAGCAGTACGTC.

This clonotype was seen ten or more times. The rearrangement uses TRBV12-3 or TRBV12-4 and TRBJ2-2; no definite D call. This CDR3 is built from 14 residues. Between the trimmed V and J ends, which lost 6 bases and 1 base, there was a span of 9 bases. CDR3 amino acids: CASSFRQNTGELFF. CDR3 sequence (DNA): TGTGCCAGCAGCTTTCGACAGAACACCGGGGAGCTGTTTTTT.

The CDR3 nucleotides read TGTGCCAGCAGAGCTAGCGGGGTGTACCAAGAGACCCAGTACTTC. Amino acids: CASRASGVYQETQYF. This sequence joins TRBV12-3 or TRBV12-4 and TRBJ2-5; 9 bases map to TRBD2. This CDR3 has 15 amino acids. V dropped 6 bases and J dropped 0; count of bases not matched to a gene: 5.

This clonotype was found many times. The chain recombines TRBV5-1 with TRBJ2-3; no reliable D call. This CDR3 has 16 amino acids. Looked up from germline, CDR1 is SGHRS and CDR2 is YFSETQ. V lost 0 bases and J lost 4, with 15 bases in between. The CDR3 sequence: CASSLVGLGSADTQYF. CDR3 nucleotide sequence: TGCGCCAGCAGCTTGGTTGGATTGGGGTCCGCAGATACGCAGTATTTT.

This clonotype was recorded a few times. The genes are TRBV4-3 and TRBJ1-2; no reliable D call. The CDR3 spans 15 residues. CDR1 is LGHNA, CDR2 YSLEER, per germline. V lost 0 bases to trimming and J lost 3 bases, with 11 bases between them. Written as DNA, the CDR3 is TGCGCCAGCAGCCAAGATCGTCGCAGCCACTATGGCTACACCTTC. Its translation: CASSQDRRSHYGYTF.

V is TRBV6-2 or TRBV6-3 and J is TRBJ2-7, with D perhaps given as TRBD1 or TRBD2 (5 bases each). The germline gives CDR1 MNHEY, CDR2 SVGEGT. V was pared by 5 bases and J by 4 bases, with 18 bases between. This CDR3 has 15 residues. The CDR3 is CASSLREGFTYEQYV. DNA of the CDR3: TGTGCCAGCAGTCTTCGCGAGGGGTTTACGTACGAGCAGTACGTC.

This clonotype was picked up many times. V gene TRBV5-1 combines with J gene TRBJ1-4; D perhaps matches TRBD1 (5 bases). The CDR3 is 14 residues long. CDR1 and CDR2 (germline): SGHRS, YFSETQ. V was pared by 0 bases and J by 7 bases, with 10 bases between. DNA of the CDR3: TGCGCCAGCAGCTTGGCAATCGGGGGTGAAAAACTGTTTTTT. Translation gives CASSLAIGGEKLFF. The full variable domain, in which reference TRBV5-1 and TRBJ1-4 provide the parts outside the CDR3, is KAGVTQTPRYLIKTRGQQVTLSCSPISGHRSVSWYQQTPGQGLQFLFEYFSETQRNKGNFPGRFSGRQFSNSRSEMNVSTLELGDSALYLCASSLAIGGEKLFFGSGTQLSVL.

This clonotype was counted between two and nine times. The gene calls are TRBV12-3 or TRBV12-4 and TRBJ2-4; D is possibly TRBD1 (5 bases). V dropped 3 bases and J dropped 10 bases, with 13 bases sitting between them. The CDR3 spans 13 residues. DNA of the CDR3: TGTGCCAGCAGTTTGGATGAAGGGGCAATTCAGTACTTC. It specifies CASSLDEGAIQYF.

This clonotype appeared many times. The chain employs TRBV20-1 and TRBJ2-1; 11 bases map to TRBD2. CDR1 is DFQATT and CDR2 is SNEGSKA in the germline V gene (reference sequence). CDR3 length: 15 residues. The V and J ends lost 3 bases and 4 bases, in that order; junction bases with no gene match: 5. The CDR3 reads CSARLAGGPYNEQFF. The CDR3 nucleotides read TGCAGTGCTAGGTTAGCGGGGGGGCCGTACAATGAGCAGTTCTTC.

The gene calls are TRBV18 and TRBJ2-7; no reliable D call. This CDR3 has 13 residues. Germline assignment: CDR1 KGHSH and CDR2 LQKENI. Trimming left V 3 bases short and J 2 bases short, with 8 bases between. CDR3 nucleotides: TGTGCCAGCTCACCGGGGAATACCTACGAGCAGTACTTC. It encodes CASSPGNTYEQYF.

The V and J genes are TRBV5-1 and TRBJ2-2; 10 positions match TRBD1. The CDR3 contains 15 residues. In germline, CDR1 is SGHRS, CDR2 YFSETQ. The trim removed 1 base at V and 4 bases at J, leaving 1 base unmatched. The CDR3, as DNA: TGCGCCAGCAGCTTGTGGGACAGGGGCACCGGGGAGCTGTTTTTT. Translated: CASSLWDRGTGELFF.

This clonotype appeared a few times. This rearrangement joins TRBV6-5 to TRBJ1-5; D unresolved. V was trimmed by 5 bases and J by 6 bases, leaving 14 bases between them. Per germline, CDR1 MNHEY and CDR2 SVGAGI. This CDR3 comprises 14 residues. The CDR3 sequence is CASSPRHGIQPQHF. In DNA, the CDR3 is TGTGCCAGCAGTCCGCGACATGGGATTCAGCCCCAGCATTTT.

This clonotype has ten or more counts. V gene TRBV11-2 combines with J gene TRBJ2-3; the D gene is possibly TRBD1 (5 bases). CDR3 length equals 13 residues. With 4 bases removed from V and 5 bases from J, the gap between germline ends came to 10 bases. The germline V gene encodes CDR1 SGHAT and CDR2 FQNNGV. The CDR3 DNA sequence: TGTGCCAGCAGCTCGGGTAGGGGAGATACGCAGTATTTT. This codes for CASSSGRGDTQYF.

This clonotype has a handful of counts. The CDR3 bases are TGCGCCAGCAGCTACTTGGGGGGCTTTAACGAGCAGTACTTC. Translation gives CASSYLGGFNEQYF. V and J are TRBV5-1 and TRBJ2-7; D possibly uses TRBD1 or TRBD2 (6 bases each). Germline V gene sequence: CDR1 SGHRS, CDR2 YFSETQ. Trimming left V 3 bases short and J 5 bases short, with 15 bases between. The CDR3 length is 14 residues.

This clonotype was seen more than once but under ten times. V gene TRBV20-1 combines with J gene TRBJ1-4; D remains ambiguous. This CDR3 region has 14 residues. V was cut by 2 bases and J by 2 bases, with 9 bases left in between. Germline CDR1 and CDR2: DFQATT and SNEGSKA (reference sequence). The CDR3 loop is CSARRQTTNEKLFF. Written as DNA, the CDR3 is TGCAGTGCTAGACGCCAGACTACTAATGAAAAACTGTTTTTT.

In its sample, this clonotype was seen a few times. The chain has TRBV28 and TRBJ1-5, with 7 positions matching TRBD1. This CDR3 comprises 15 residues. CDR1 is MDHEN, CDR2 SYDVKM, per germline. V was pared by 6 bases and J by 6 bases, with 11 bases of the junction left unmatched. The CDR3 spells CASSTHDRVVQPQHF. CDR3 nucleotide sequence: TGTGCCAGCAGCACCCACGACAGGGTTGTTCAGCCCCAGCATTTT.